The T cell receptor (beta chain) under discussion was sequenced for a study of CD8 T cells in ankylosing spondylitis. Whole-study results and caveats: Peripheral blood samples showed relatively rare disease-linked clones, and these clones were CD8+.

CDR1 and CDR2 (germline): SGHKS, YYEKEE (reference sequence). This CDR3 is 16 amino acids long. Trimming cost V 0 bases and J 2 bases; bases outside gene matches: 4. MiXCR was run by TCRdb on the 5' RACE reads, yielding one entry per CDR3 protein. Among a few hundred thousand distinct CDR3 sequences listed, roughly 20% were seen once. This clonotype was picked up many times. Its antigen is currently unknown. The V gene is TRBV5-5, the J gene TRBJ2-1, with TRBD2 identical over 8 bases. Material: blood, either unsorted or a sorted T cell fraction (not recorded which). The clonotype originates from a female donor with ankylosing spondylitis or in good health (not recorded which). The CDR3 protein is CASSLAGRATYNEQFF. In DNA form, the CDR3 reads TGTGCCAGCAGCTTGGCCGGGAGGGCAACCTACAATGAGCAGTTCTTC.